Listed below are T cell receptor beta chains from one sample, sequenced in a study of CD8+ T cells in alopecia areata. Assay: immunoSEQ multiplex PCR; the TCRdb copy retains only in-frame clones and omits some. The repertoire includes 20,000 or so clones, less than 70% of them detected once, and 6.1% sits in the top ten. The specimen comprised skin, sampled at week 0. These receptor sequences come from a human donor with alopecia areata. CDR3s include the opening cysteine and the closing phenylalanine or tryptophan. The D gene is left open where the match is weak. Clone size, where shown, is once, few, many, or a class for clones that have expanded.

d_call: -
clone_size: few
v_call: TRBV28
j_call: TRBJ2-4
cdr3_nt: TGTGCCAGCAGTCGGGTAGCCAAAAACATTCAGTACTTC
cdr3_aa: CASSRVAKNIQYF

d_call: -
clone_size: -
v_call: TRBV19
j_call: TRBJ1-1
cdr3_nt: TGTGCCAGTACCGCCTTTATCAGTGGCCCGGGCGCTGAAGCTTTCTTT
cdr3_aa: CASTAFISGPGAEAFF

d_call: -
clone_size: -
v_call: TRBV6-5
j_call: TRBJ1-2
cdr3_nt: TGTGCCAGCAGTTACTCGAACCGGGGCGGGTATGGCTACACCTTC
cdr3_aa: CASSYSNRGGYGYTF

d_call: TRBD1
clone_size: -
v_call: TRBV11-2
j_call: TRBJ2-7
cdr3_nt: TGTGCCAGCAGCCCTGGGACAGGGGCCACCTACGAGCAGTACTTC
cdr3_aa: CASSPGTGATYEQYF

d_call: -
clone_size: -
v_call: TRBV7-8
j_call: TRBJ1-2
cdr3_nt: TGTGCCAGCAGTCGTGGGGGCAGGGCGGTGGAGGGCTACACCTTC
cdr3_aa: CASSRGGRAVEGYTF

d_call: TRBD1
clone_size: -
v_call: TRBV6-6
j_call: TRBJ2-5
cdr3_nt: TGTGCCAGCAGTTACTCGGGACAGGGTCAAGAGACCCAGTACTTC
cdr3_aa: CASSYSGQGQETQYF

d_call: -
clone_size: -
v_call: TRBV27
j_call: TRBJ1-2
cdr3_nt: TGTGCCAGCTCCGATCTAAAGGAGTCAGCTAACTATGGCTACACCTTC
cdr3_aa: CASSDLKESANYGYTF

d_call: TRBD2
clone_size: few
v_call: TRBV7-2
j_call: TRBJ2-3
cdr3_nt: TGTGCCAGCAGCTCGCGGGGGTTGGGCACAGATACGCAGTATTTT
cdr3_aa: CASSSRGLGTDTQYF

d_call: TRBD1
clone_size: -
v_call: TRBV7-2
j_call: TRBJ1-2
cdr3_nt: TGTGCCAGCAGCTTGACAGGGTCTAACTATGGCTACACCTTC
cdr3_aa: CASSLTGSNYGYTF

d_call: -
clone_size: -
v_call: TRBV6-5
j_call: TRBJ2-1
cdr3_nt: TGTGCCAGCAGGAGACAGGTTAGGTTCAATGAGCAGTTCTTC
cdr3_aa: CASRRQVRFNEQFF

d_call: TRBD2
clone_size: -
v_call: TRBV4-2
j_call: TRBJ2-1
cdr3_nt: TGTGCCAGCAGCCAAGATAGCGGGAGCTCCTACAATGAGCAGTTCTTC
cdr3_aa: CASSQDSGSSYNEQFF

d_call: -
clone_size: -
v_call: TRBV6-5
j_call: TRBJ2-5
cdr3_nt: TGTGCCAGCAGTTACTCGACAGTCGGAGAGACCCAGTACTTC
cdr3_aa: CASSYSTVGETQYF

d_call: TRBD1
clone_size: -
v_call: TRBV2
j_call: TRBJ2-2
cdr3_nt: TGTGCCACCGCGGGACAGGAGAACACCGGGGAGCTGTTTTTT
cdr3_aa: CATAGQENTGELFF

d_call: -
clone_size: -
v_call: TRBV4-1
j_call: TRBJ2-2
cdr3_nt: TGCGCCAGCAGCCAAGACACAGCGATTAACACCGGGGAGCTGTTTTTT
cdr3_aa: CASSQDTAINTGELFF

d_call: -
clone_size: -
v_call: TRBV20-1
j_call: TRBJ2-3
cdr3_nt: TGCAGTGCTAGGTCGTCAGATACGCAGTATTTT
cdr3_aa: CSARSSDTQYF

d_call: TRBD1
clone_size: -
v_call: TRBV7-8
j_call: TRBJ1-1
cdr3_nt: TGTGCCAGCAGCTCAGACAGGGCGCGCGGCACTGAAGCTTTCTTT
cdr3_aa: CASSSDRARGTEAFF

d_call: TRBD2
clone_size: -
v_call: TRBV6-1
j_call: TRBJ2-3
cdr3_nt: TGTGCCAGCAGCTTAGCGGGGGGGCTGGATACGCAGTATTTT
cdr3_aa: CASSLAGGLDTQYF

d_call: TRBD1
clone_size: once
v_call: TRBV6-5
j_call: TRBJ1-2
cdr3_nt: TGTGCCAGCAGTTACTCCCCTTTACCGGGACAGGGCACCTTC
cdr3_aa: CASSYSPLPGQGTF

d_call: -
clone_size: -
v_call: TRBV7-2
j_call: TRBJ1-3
cdr3_nt: TGTGCCAGCAGCTTGACGCAGGGGATCGGAAACACCATATATTTT
cdr3_aa: CASSLTQGIGNTIYF

d_call: -
clone_size: once
v_call: TRBV7-3
j_call: TRBJ1-3
cdr3_nt: TGTGCCAGCAGCACCAGTGCGGGAAACACCATATATTTT
cdr3_aa: CASSTSAGNTIYF